This is a list of T cell receptor beta chains from one sample in a study of blood T cells in healthy people across ages. In TCRdb, the 5' RACE reads were re-called with MiXCR into one record per CDR3 protein. This table holds hundreds of thousands of distinct CDR3 sequences, less than 35% found once. Sequenced sample: blood. The receptors derive from a woman of 80 years or more in good health. Each CDR3 is given with its conserved first and last residue. Fields, in order: D gene, clone size, V gene, J gene, CDR3 protein, CDR3 DNA. A D gene is named only where the DNA matches it firmly. The size entry is marked missing in some rows and otherwise reads once, few, many or a size class.

TRBD2	many	TRBV20-1	TRBJ2-5	CSARELAGFAETQYF	TGCAGTGCTAGAGAACTAGCGGGGTTCGCGGAGACCCAGTACTTC
.	.	TRBV20-1	TRBJ1-1	CSARPGARGEAFF	TGCAGTGCCCGACCAGGGGCGCGGGGTGAAGCTTTCTTT
TRBD1	.	TRBV5-8	TRBJ1-5	CASSSSGRGGSQPQHF	TGTGCCAGCAGCTCGTCAGGCAGGGGGGGTAGTCAGCCCCAGCATTTT
.	few	TRBV14	TRBJ2-7	CASSRMYASYEQYF	TGTGCCAGCAGCCGGATGTACGCTTCCTACGAGCAGTACTTC
.	many	TRBV27	TRBJ1-2	CASSLAASGGYTF	TGTGCCAGCAGCCTAGCGGCGTCCGGTGGCTACACCTTC
TRBD2	.	TRBV5-1	TRBJ2-1	CASSFPGRAPGHNEQFF	TGCGCCAGCAGCTTCCCAGGGAGGGCCCCTGGCCACAATGAGCAGTTCTTC
TRBD2	.	TRBV20-1	TRBJ2-1	CSAEDSQGTSGRYNEQFF	TGCAGTGCTGAGGACTCCCAAGGGACTAGCGGGAGGTACAATGAGCAGTTCTTC
TRBD1	.	TRBV29-1	TRBJ2-7	CSVRQGAYKQYF	TGCAGCGTGCGACAGGGGGCCTACAAGCAGTACTTC
.	few	TRBV7-8	TRBJ2-2	CASSLGAGALYGELFF	TGTGCCAGCAGCCTGGGGGCGGGGGCCCTCTACGGGGAGCTGTTTTTT
TRBD2	many	TRBV12-3/TRBV12-4	TRBJ2-4	CASRPSGGAANIQYF	TGTGCCAGCAGACCTAGCGGGGGGGCCGCAAACATTCAGTACTTC
.	many	TRBV5-1	TRBJ2-7	CASSVGKGYNEQYF	TGCGCCAGCAGCGTTGGTAAGGGTTACAATGAGCAGTACTTC
.	many	TRBV20-1	TRBJ1-2	CSASLRGAEGYTF	TGCAGTGCTAGCTTACGGGGGGCGGAGGGCTACACCTTC
TRBD2	many	TRBV7-9	TRBJ2-1	CASTFSGGRSNEQFF	TGTGCCAGCACCTTTAGCGGGGGGAGAAGCAATGAGCAGTTCTTC
TRBD1	.	TRBV28	TRBJ1-2	CASSVRTGKSWGYTF	TGTGCCAGCAGTGTACGGACAGGCAAAAGTTGGGGCTACACCTTC
.	many	TRBV6-2/TRBV6-3	TRBJ1-5	CASSYSIRSGRPEGGNQPQHF	TGTGCCAGCAGTTACTCGATTCGGTCGGGCAGGCCAGAGGGGGGCAATCAGCCCCAGCATTTT
.	many	TRBV28	TRBJ2-7	CASSSTRRTQEQYF	TGTGCCAGCAGTTCCACCCGACGAACCCAAGAGCAGTACTTC
TRBD2	many	TRBV5-1	TRBJ2-5	CASRLAGGKETQYF	TGCGCCAGCAGACTAGCGGGGGGGAAAGAGACCCAGTACTTC
TRBD1	many	TRBV3-1	TRBJ1-4	CASSPNRGQNEKLFF	TGTGCCAGCAGCCCGAACAGGGGGCAAAACGAAAAACTGTTTTTT
.	many	TRBV12-3/TRBV12-4	TRBJ2-3	CASSLDGPTDTQYF	TGTGCCAGCAGTTTAGACGGACCCACAGATACGCAGTATTTT
.	many	TRBV2	TRBJ2-3	CASSEDRPPDTQYF	TGTGCCAGCAGTGAAGACAGGCCGCCGGATACGCAGTATTTT
.	.	TRBV4-3	TRBJ2-1	CASSQDPPGVANNEQFF	TGCGCCAGCAGCCAAGATCCCCCAGGGGTGGCCAACAATGAGCAGTTCTTC
.	.	TRBV28	TRBJ1-2	CASSFKLSSGTMGGYTF	TGTGCCAGCAGTTTTAAGTTGAGCTCGGGGACCATGGGTGGCTACACCTTC
TRBD1	.	TRBV30	TRBJ1-6	CTWSTREGAGGNSPLHF	TGTACCTGGAGTACCCGAGAGGGGGCAGGTGGGAATTCACCCCTCCACTTT
TRBD1	many	TRBV6-1	TRBJ2-7	CASRGTDNYEQYF	TGTGCCAGCAGGGGGACAGATAACTACGAGCAGTACTTC
TRBD1	many	TRBV20-1	TRBJ1-3	CSVGTGGNTIYF	TGCAGTGTTGGGACAGGGGGAAACACCATATATTTT
TRBD1	.	TRBV18	TRBJ2-3	CASSYPGTGHADTQYF	TGTGCCAGCTCGTATCCCGGGACAGGGCATGCAGATACGCAGTATTTT
TRBD1	.	TRBV9	TRBJ2-3	CASSAVGQGTDTQYF	TGTGCCAGCAGCGCAGTGGGACAGGGCACAGATACGCAGTATTTT
.	.	TRBV9	TRBJ1-4	CASSVGIGENEKLFF	TGTGCCAGCAGCGTAGGCATAGGCGAGAATGAAAAACTGTTTTTT
.	many	TRBV5-6	TRBJ2-5	CASSLRISGLGETQYF	TGTGCCAGCAGCTTGAGGATTTCGGGGCTGGGAGAGACCCAGTACTTC
.	many	TRBV30	TRBJ1-2	CAWLEDRGSYGYTF	TGTGCCTGGTTAGAAGACAGAGGATCCTATGGCTACACCTTC
TRBD2	.	TRBV15	TRBJ2-1	CATSQVAGVSYNEQFF	TGTGCCACCAGCCAAGTAGCGGGGGTGTCCTACAATGAGCAGTTCTTC
.	many	TRBV5-1	TRBJ1-4	CASSPRSTNEKLFF	TGCGCCAGCAGCCCAAGGTCAACTAATGAAAAACTGTTTTTT
TRBD2	many	TRBV7-8	TRBJ2-5	CASRAGPGGETQYF	TGTGCCAGCAGGGCGGGACCCGGGGGGGAGACCCAGTACTTC
TRBD2	many	TRBV20-1	TRBJ2-1	CSASPLPIAGGFYNEQFF	TGCAGTGCTAGTCCCCTCCCGATAGCGGGGGGGTTCTACAATGAGCAGTTCTTC